One sample yielded the 12 T cell receptor beta chains listed below, sequenced in a study of cytomegalovirus exposure and HLA in healthy donors. The PCR employed 60 Vbeta primers together with 13 Jbeta primers. Only in-frame clones appear in the TCRdb table, and some are missing; sequencing was by immunoSEQ multiplex PCR. This table holds about 46,000 clones. The sample consisted of PBMCs. These receptor sequences come from a woman in her forties in good health and CMV-seronegative.

The V gene is TRBV7-8, the J gene TRBJ2-7; 11 nucleotides match TRBD2. Trimming at V came to 0 bases and at J to 2 bases, leaving 6 bases not matched to a gene. This CDR3 comprises 17 residues. Germline values: CDR1 SGHVS, CDR2 FQNEAQ. CDR3 in amino acids: CASSLAGGTSGTYEQYF. The CDR3, as DNA: TGTGCCAGCAGCTTAGCGGGTGGGACTAGCGGAACCTACGAGCAGTACTTC. The entire variable domain, with the rest obtained from reference TRBV7-8 and TRBJ2-7, is as follows: GAGVSQSPRYKVAKRGQDVALRCDPISGHVSLFWYQQALGQGPEFLTYFQNEAQLDKSGLPSDRFFAERPEGSVSTLKIQRTQQEDSAVYLCASSLAGGTSGTYEQYFGPGTRLTVT.

CDR3: CASSQDSGIVYEQYF. CDR3 nucleotide sequence: TGCGCCAGCAGCCAAGACAGCGGGATAGTCTACGAGCAGTACTTC. This chain links TRBV4-3 with TRBJ2-7; 7 bases agree with TRBD2. This CDR3 has 15 amino acids. With 0 bases clipped from V and 3 bases from J, the junction kept 5 bases outside the gene matches. The germline V gene has CDR1 LGHNA and CDR2 YSLEER.

V usage is TRBV7-3 and J usage is TRBJ1-1; the D gene is possibly TRBD1 (6 bases). CDR1 and CDR2 from the germline V gene are SGHTA and FQGTGA. Between the trimmed V and J ends, which lost 5 bases and 3 bases, there was a span of 13 bases. The CDR3 loop spans 14 amino acids. The CDR3 reads CASSLNRVDTEAFF. In DNA, the CDR3 is TGTGCCAGCAGCCTAAACAGGGTAGACACTGAAGCTTTCTTT.

The genes are TRBV4-2 and TRBJ2-7, with a possible D match to TRBD1 (6 bases). This CDR3 region has 14 residues. Trimming left V 0 bases short and J 4 bases short, with 10 bases between. CDR1 and CDR2 (germline): LGHNA, YNFKEQ. This CDR3 reads CASSQERTDYEQYF. As DNA, the CDR3 is TGTGCCAGCAGCCAAGAGAGGACAGATTACGAGCAGTACTTC.

V is TRBV4-2 and J is TRBJ2-1; 9 bases are a match to TRBD2. Per the germline V gene, CDR1 is LGHNA and CDR2 is YNFKEQ. The CDR3 extends over 16 amino acids. V lost 1 base to trimming and J lost 4 bases; unmatched junction nucleotides: 5. CDR3 sequence (DNA): TGTGCCAGCAGCCAAGCGGCGGGGGGGGTGTACAATGAGCAGTTCTTC. This codes for CASSQAAGGVYNEQFF.

This rearrangement joins TRBV28 to TRBJ2-3, with 9 positions matching TRBD2. CDR1 is MDHEN, CDR2 SYDVKM, per germline. J lost 2 bases, V lost 4 bases, and 10 bases had no gene match. The CDR3 length is 17 residues. The CDR3 DNA follows: TGTGCCAGCAGTTCCCGCCCCCTAGCGGGGATCACAGATACGCAGTATTTT. Amino acid sequence: CASSSRPLAGITDTQYF.

V and J are TRBV6-5 and TRBJ2-6; D is uncertain. Germline values: CDR1 MNHEY, CDR2 SVGAGI. The CDR3 extends over 16 amino acids. The V end was cut by 0 bases, the J end by 0 bases, with 6 bases between. The CDR3 loop is CASSYSRNSGANVLTF. The CDR3 DNA reads TGTGCCAGCAGTTACTCGCGAAACTCTGGGGCCAACGTCCTGACTTTC.

V is TRBV5-1 and J is TRBJ1-1; D gene uncertain. The CDR3 contains 15 residues. The germline gives CDR1 SGHRS, CDR2 YFSETQ. Trimming pared 5 bases from V and 1 base from J, leaving 15 bases between. CDR3 in amino acids: CASRDRAGKNTEAFF. DNA of the CDR3: TGCGCCAGCAGGGATCGGGCGGGTAAGAACACTGAAGCTTTCTTT.

About this clone itself: The junction departs from the called germline gene at one end, perhaps through a read error. The V call is TRBV6-5, the J call TRBJ2-5, with a possible D match to TRBD1 (6 bases). There are 13 residues in the CDR3. Germline V CDR1 and CDR2: MNHEY, SVGAGI. CDR3 loop: CASRRTEQEAQYF. CDR3 DNA: TGTGCCAGCAGGCGGACAGAGCAAGAGGCCCAGTACTTC.

This chain joins TRBV4-2 and TRBJ1-6; maybe TRBD1 (6 bases). With 0 bases removed from V and 7 bases from J, the gap between germline ends came to 13 bases. The germline CDR1 and CDR2 sequences are LGHNA and YNFKEQ. The CDR3 has 16 residues. The CDR3 loop reads CASSQDWGRRNSPLHF. CDR3 bases: TGTGCCAGCAGCCAAGATTGGGGGCGGAGGAATTCACCCCTCCACTTT.

V and J are TRBV4-1 and TRBJ1-5; D possibly corresponds to TRBD1 (5 bases). Germline CDR1 MGHRA, CDR2 YSYEKL. V gave up 0 bases and J gave up 5 bases, with 17 bases separating them. The CDR3 extends over 17 amino acids. CDR3 sequence reads: CASSQDVVRGGDQPQHF. DNA of the CDR3: TGCGCCAGCAGCCAAGATGTGGTAAGGGGAGGAGATCAGCCCCAGCATTTT.

The chain has TRBV28 and TRBJ1-2, with D unclear. V lost 5 bases and J 9 bases, leaving 16 bases between the germline ends. CDR1 MDHEN and CDR2 SYDVKM come from the germline V gene. The CDR3 is 13 amino acids. CDR3 residues: CASSLRTTSSYTF. CDR3 DNA sequence: TGTGCCAGCAGTCTGAGGACTACTTCGAGCTACACCTTC.